The 19 T cell receptor beta chains given below trace back to one sample, sequenced in a study of T cell responses to AZD1222 COVID-19 vaccine. Some clones are missing from TCRdb's copy, which holds only in-frame ones; the method was immunoSEQ multiplex PCR. The sample yields 90,000 to 140,000 clones, 88% seen once. The sequenced sample was peripheral blood, obtained on day 0 of AZD1222 vaccination. All receptors derive from an adult in good health.

The chain links TRBV7-9 to TRBJ2-7; D call uncertain. Germline CDR1 is SEHNR and CDR2 is FQNEAQ (reference sequence). CDR3 size: 12 residues. Deletions cut 5 bases from V and 6 bases from J, with 11 bases between. The CDR3 region has the DNA TGTGCCAGCAGCAATAAAGGATCCGAGCAGTACTTC. The encoded protein is CASSNKGSEQYF. Supplemented by reference TRBV7-9 and TRBJ2-7, the full variable domain reads DTGVSQNPRHKITKRGQNVTFRCDPISEHNRLYWYRQTLGQGPEFLTYFQNEAQLEKSRLLSDRFSAERPKGSFSTLEIQRTEQGDSAMYLCASSNKGSEQYFGPGTRLTVT.

This chain uses TRBV5-3 with TRBJ2-5; a weak D match, TRBD2 (6 bases). TRBV5-3 is flagged as an ORF with uncertain function. This CDR3 spans 14 amino acids. Trimming left V 4 bases short and J 0 bases short, with 10 bases between. The CDR3 DNA sequence: TGTGCCAGAAGCCCTACTAGCAACCAAGAGACCCAGTACTTC. Translation gives CARSPTSNQETQYF.

The chain is built from TRBV7-8 and TRBJ2-2; D remains ambiguous. The length of the CDR3 is 15 residues. The germline V gene has CDR1 SGHVS and CDR2 FQNEAQ. V gave up 1 base and J gave up 0 bases, with 6 bases separating them. CDR3 nucleotides: TGTGCCAGCAGCTTAGACAGAACGAACACCGGGGAGCTGTTTTTT. Translating gives CASSLDRTNTGELFF. The variable domain in full, completed from reference TRBV7-8 and TRBJ2-2, reads GAGVSQSPRYKVAKRGQDVALRCDPISGHVSLFWYQQALGQGPEFLTYFQNEAQLDKSGLPSDRFFAERPEGSVSTLKIQRTQQEDSAVYLCASSLDRTNTGELFFGEGSRLTVL.

The gene calls are TRBV27 and TRBJ2-7; 9 positions agree with TRBD1. V shed 3 bases and J 7 bases; nucleotides not matched to a gene: 10. Germline V gives CDR1 MNHEY, CDR2 SMNVEV (reference sequence). The length of the CDR3 is 15 residues. CDR3 region: CASSLDRGAPWEQYF. In nucleotides, the CDR3 is TGTGCCAGCAGTTTGGACAGGGGAGCCCCTTGGGAGCAGTACTTC.

This clone occurred a few times. The V call is TRBV19, the J call TRBJ1-1; 9 positions agree with TRBD1. The J segment lost 4 bases and the V segment lost 0 bases, leaving 12 bases of the junction unmatched. From germline, CDR1 is LNHDA and CDR2 SQIVND (reference sequence). This CDR3 is built from 18 residues. The CDR3 loop reads CASSIDTGGTSLTTEAFF. The DNA of the CDR3 is TGTGCCAGTAGTATAGATACAGGGGGCACATCACTGACCACTGAAGCTTTCTTT.

The rearrangement uses TRBV11-3 and TRBJ2-1; unclear D gene. The CDR3 has 15 residues. Trimming removed 4 bases at V and 0 bases at J, with 10 bases between. Germline CDR1 SGHNT, CDR2 YENEEA. The DNA for the CDR3 is TGTGCCAGCAGCTCCACCTTTAACTCCTACAATGAGCAGTTCTTC. Translated: CASSSTFNSYNEQFF. The variable domain in full, completed from reference TRBV11-3 and TRBJ2-1, reads EAGVVQSPRYKIIEKKQPVAFWCNPISGHNTLYWYLQNLGQGPELLIRYENEEAVDDSQLPKDRFSAERLKGVDSTLKIQPAELGDSAVYLCASSSTFNSYNEQFFGPGTRLTVL.

The rearrangement links TRBV28 to TRBJ1-1; 8 bases are a match to TRBD1. In germline, CDR1 is MDHEN, CDR2 SYDVKM. The V gene end was trimmed by 6 bases and the J gene end by 11 bases; junction bases not matched to a gene: 5. CDR3 length: 11 amino acids. Here the CDR3 reads CASSLDRVAFF. The DNA for the CDR3 is TGTGCCAGCAGCCTGGACAGGGTCGCTTTCTTT.

The J gene is TRBJ1-6, the V gene TRBV6-5; 9 nucleotides line up with TRBD1. Germline values: CDR1 MNHEY, CDR2 SVGAGI. This CDR3 comprises 13 residues. J was trimmed by 7 bases and V by 10 bases; bases with no gene match: 5. CDR3 region: CATSGQGNSPLHF. The CDR3 bases are TGTGCCACCTCGGGACAGGGCAATTCACCCCTCCACTTT.

CDR3 in amino acids: CASSPTLGGTSTDTQYF. The CDR3 region has the DNA TGTGCCAGCAGTCCCACCTTGGGCGGAACTAGCACAGATACGCAGTATTTT. The V and J genes are TRBV27 and TRBJ2-3, with no clear D. The length of the CDR3 is 17 residues. Deletions cut 5 bases from V and 0 bases from J, with 18 bases between. Per germline, CDR1 MNHEY and CDR2 SMNVEV (reference sequence).

The chain recombines TRBV5-1 with TRBJ1-4, with D hard to call. V lost 4 bases and J 0 bases, leaving 10 bases between the germline ends. Germline values: CDR1 SGHRS, CDR2 YFSETQ. The length of the CDR3 is 15 residues. The CDR3 spells CASSDTPATNEKLFF. CDR3 in DNA: TGCGCCAGCAGCGATACACCGGCAACTAATGAAAAACTGTTTTTT.

This rearrangement joins TRBV3-1 (or the pseudogene TRBV3-2) to TRBJ1-3, with D hard to call. V was shortened by 0 bases and J by 4 bases, with 1 base between the two germline ends. The CDR3 sequence is 12 residues long. Germline CDR1 LGHDT, CDR2 YNNKEL (reference sequence). CDR3 coding DNA: TGTGCCAGCAGCCAAGAAGGAAACACCATATATTTT. Translated, it gives CASSQEGNTIYF.

This sequence joins TRBV21-1 and TRBJ2-7. TRBV21-1 is termed a pseudogene. The CDR3 runs to 15 residues. The CDR3 DNA follows: TGTGCCAGCAGCAACTTTTCCGGGACCTACTACGAGCAGTACTTC. Translation: CASSNFSGTYYEQYF.

V is TRBV15 and J is TRBJ2-1, with 9 nucleotides matching TRBD2. With V trimmed by 0 bases and J by 6 bases, 6 bases remained unmatched. Germline-derived CDR1 and CDR2 are LNHNV and YYDKDF (reference sequence). This CDR3 spans 16 amino acids. This chain's CDR3 is CATSRERLAGTNEQFF. In DNA form, the CDR3 reads TGTGCCACCAGCAGAGAAAGGCTAGCGGGAACCAATGAGCAGTTCTTC.

In this sample, this clone turned up once. The chain couples TRBV4-1 to TRBJ2-2; D might be TRBD2 (6 bases). Germline lookup yields CDR1 MGHRA and CDR2 YSYEKL. The CDR3 is 18 residues long. The germline V and J ends were trimmed by 1 base and 1 base, with 16 bases remaining between them. In nucleotides, the CDR3 is TGCGCCAGCAGCCAAGTAGTGGCGGGACTGGTGAACACCGGGGAGCTGTTTTTT. Translating gives CASSQVVAGLVNTGELFF.

This clone was observed a few times. The chain joins TRBV13 to TRBJ1-3; 7 nucleotides align to TRBD1. Germline V CDR1 and CDR2: PRHDT, FYEKMQ (reference sequence). V dropped 6 bases and J dropped 2; count of bases not matched to a gene: 1. CDR3 length: 13 amino acids. CDR3 in DNA: TGTGCCAGCAGTGGGACAGCTGGAAACACCATATATTTT. It translates to CASSGTAGNTIYF. Complete variable domain (other parts from reference TRBV13 and TRBJ1-3): AAGVIQSPRHLIKEKRETATLKCYPIPRHDTVYWYQQGPGQDPQFLISFYEKMQSDKGSIPDRFSAQQFSDYHSELNMSSLELGDSALYFCASSGTAGNTIYFGEGSWLTVV.

V usage is TRBV25-1 and J usage is TRBJ1-6; 7 positions agree with TRBD1. Germline CDR1 is MGHDK and CDR2 is SYGVNS. The CDR3 extends over 15 amino acids. J gave up 9 bases and V 4 bases, and 9 bases lay outside the gene matches. The CDR3 loop reads CASSARDRVFSPLHF. The DNA for the CDR3 is TGTGCCAGCAGTGCCCGGGACAGAGTCTTTTCACCCCTCCACTTT. The full variable domain, in which reference TRBV25-1 and TRBJ1-6 provide the parts outside the CDR3, is EADIYQTPRYLVIGTGKKITLECSQTMGHDKMYWYQQDPGMELHLIHYSYGVNSTEKGDLSSESTVSRIRTEHFPLTLESARPSHTSQYLCASSARDRVFSPLHFGNGTRLTVT.

The V gene is TRBV5-6, the J gene TRBJ2-7; TRBD2 agrees at 11 bases. The V gene's germline CDR1 is SGHDT and CDR2 YYEEEE. The trim removed 4 bases at V and 2 bases at J, leaving 5 bases unmatched. The CDR3 runs to 15 residues. CDR3 region: CASSIRTSGPYEQYF. The CDR3 bases are TGTGCCAGCAGCATCAGGACTAGCGGGCCCTACGAGCAGTACTTC.

The chain carries TRBV6-5 and TRBJ1-1; D is possibly TRBD1 (6 bases). V was clipped by 5 bases and J by 4 bases, with 17 bases between them. CDR3 size: 15 residues. Germline CDR1 is MNHEY and CDR2 is SVGAGI. CDR3 loop: CASSPLQGKVTEAFF. The CDR3 DNA sequence: TGTGCCAGCAGTCCCCTACAGGGTAAAGTCACTGAAGCTTTCTTT.

This clone was seen a handful of times. The J gene is TRBJ2-7, the V gene TRBV7-2, with 8 bases that match TRBD2. The V gene's germline CDR1 is SGHTA and CDR2 FQGNSA. V gave up 5 bases and J gave up 2 bases; unmatched junction bases: 14. The CDR3 spans 17 residues. The CDR3 sequence is CASSPGGDTAQPYEQYF. CDR3 in DNA: TGTGCCAGCAGCCCGGGGGGGGACACCGCTCAACCCTACGAGCAGTACTTC.